The entry below gives a single T cell receptor (beta chain) sequence along with its context. This entry is derived from a study of blood T cell repertoires in COVID-19. This CDR3 is built from 15 residues. Trimming cost V 7 bases and J 4 bases; bases outside gene matches: 10. The germline V gene encodes CDR1 ENHRY and CDR2 SYGVKD. Repertoires were generated with immunoSEQ multiplex PCR, while TCRdb's copy carries only in-frame clones and drops some. The repertoire consists of a few hundred thousand clones, with around nine tenths occurring once and the leading ten covering roughly 3%. Sequenced input: peripheral blood. The receptor comes from a man in his 60s with acute or convalescent COVID-19. This chain uses TRBV10-3 with TRBJ2-7; 10 nucleotides align to TRBD2. Here the CDR3 reads CAIKEEVAGGYEQYF. The CDR3, as DNA: TGTGCCATCAAAGAGGAGGTAGCGGGGGGTTACGAGCAGTACTTC.